This T cell receptor (beta chain) comes out of a study of shared clonotypes between healthy human individuals. Everyone who donated was a Caucasian adult who lived in Nashville, Tennessee. Profiling relied on immunoSEQ multiplex PCR, and the TCRdb table lists in-frame clones only, not all of them. The sample has 1,500,000 or so clones; roughly 98.5% are singletons. The study, taken as a whole, reports: It was the non-shared clonotypes that had lower generation probabilities than clonotypes shared by all four donors.

Concerning this clone: What it recognizes is unknown.

Deletions cut 5 bases from V and 2 bases from J, with 2 bases between. The CDR3 contains 11 residues. The V gene's germline CDR1 is LNHDA and CDR2 SQIVND (reference sequence). V usage is TRBV19 and J usage is TRBJ2-3; D not resolved. Material: naive CD4+ T cells sorted from blood. Regarding subset: CD45RA+ positively selected. The TCR sequence derives from a man in his thirties or forties in good health. The DNA of the CDR3 is TGTGCCAGTAGTCTCACAGATACGCAGTATTTT. Translated: CASSLTDTQYF.